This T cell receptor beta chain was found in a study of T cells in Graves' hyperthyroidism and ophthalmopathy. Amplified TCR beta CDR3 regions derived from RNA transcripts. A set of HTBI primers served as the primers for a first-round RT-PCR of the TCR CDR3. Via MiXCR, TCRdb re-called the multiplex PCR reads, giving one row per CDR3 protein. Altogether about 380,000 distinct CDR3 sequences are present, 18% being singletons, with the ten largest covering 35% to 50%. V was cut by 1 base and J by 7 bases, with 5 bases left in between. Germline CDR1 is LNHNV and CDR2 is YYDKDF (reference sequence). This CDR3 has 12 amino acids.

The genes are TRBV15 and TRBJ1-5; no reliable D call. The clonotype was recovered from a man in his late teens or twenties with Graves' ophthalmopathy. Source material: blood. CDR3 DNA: TGTGCCACCAGCAGAGTAAACCAGCCCCAGCATTTT. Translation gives CATSRVNQPQHF.